The 13 T cell receptor beta chains in this list originate from one sample, sequenced in a study of shared clonotypes between healthy human individuals. Generated by immunoSEQ multiplex PCR, the TCRdb table keeps only in-frame clones and is missing some. Among some 2,100,000 clones listed, approximately 94% were seen once. Input material: naive CD4+ T cells sorted from blood. As to subset: CD45RA+ positively selected. These receptors were taken from a young man in good health.

V usage is TRBV6-6 and J usage is TRBJ2-5; 7 nucleotides align to TRBD1. This CDR3 is built from 14 residues. With V trimmed by 3 bases and J by 5 bases, 6 bases remained unmatched. CDR1 is MNHNY, CDR2 SVGAGI, per germline (reference sequence). The CDR3 DNA reads as TGTGCCAGCAGTTATCAACAGGGGATGGAGACCCAGTACTTC. Its translation is CASSYQQGMETQYF.

CDR3 residues: CASSLYSGTGFTGELFF. For the CDR3, the DNA is TGTGCCAGCAGCCTTTACTCCGGGACAGGGTTCACCGGGGAGCTGTTTTTT. V usage is TRBV7-2 and J usage is TRBJ2-2; 9 nucleotides align to TRBD1. The CDR3 consists of 17 residues. In germline, CDR1 is SGHTA, CDR2 FQGNSA. V was pared by 5 bases and J by 4 bases, with 11 bases of the junction left unmatched.

In DNA form, the CDR3 reads TGTGCCAGCAGCTCAACCCGCCGGTCGCCGTCAAGTTCACCCCTCCACTTT. Amino acid sequence: CASSSTRRSPSSSPLHF. The chain carries TRBV7-2 and TRBJ1-6, with D unclear. The CDR3 covers 17 residues. V lost 4 bases to trimming and J lost 9 bases, with 22 bases between them. Per germline, CDR1 SGHTA and CDR2 FQGNSA.

Comment on this clone: Other DNA sequences within the sample encode an identical CDR3. The chain is built from TRBV6-6 and TRBJ2-7; D possibly corresponds to TRBD1 (6 bases). The V gene's germline CDR1 is MNHNY and CDR2 SVGAGI (reference sequence). The CDR3 totals 14 residues. With 1 base removed from V and 2 bases from J, the gap between germline ends came to 9 bases. The CDR3 DNA reads as TGTGCCAGCAGTTACTTTGGGGGCACCTACGAGCAGTACTTC. Translation: CASSYFGGTYEQYF.

The DNA for the CDR3 is TGTGCCAGCAGTCAGGGGGAGAGGCAGTATTTT. It translates to CASSQGERQYF. The chain joins TRBV6-6 to TRBJ2-3, with TRBD1 identical over 7 bases. Unmatched junction bases numbered 4, after V lost 5 bases and J lost 11 bases. The CDR3 covers 11 residues. Germline CDR1 MNHNY, CDR2 SVGAGI (reference sequence).

V usage is TRBV7-2 and J usage is TRBJ1-4; D gene uncertain. This CDR3 has 13 residues. Trimming cost V 5 bases and J 6 bases, with 10 bases left between them. From germline, CDR1 is SGHTA and CDR2 FQGNSA. CDR3 in amino acids: CASSPWTDEKLFF. CDR3 sequence (DNA): TGTGCCAGCAGCCCCTGGACGGATGAAAAACTGTTTTTT.

The genes are TRBV4-3 and TRBJ1-2; D is uncertain. CDR1 is LGHNA, CDR2 YSLEER, per germline. V lost 4 bases to trimming and J lost 5 bases, with 17 bases between them. The CDR3 consists of 15 residues. This CDR3 reads CASSLVQTGPYGYTF. The CDR3 DNA is TGCGCCAGCAGCCTCGTACAGACCGGCCCATATGGCTACACCTTC.

The chain couples TRBV4-1 to TRBJ1-5, with D unresolved. Germline-derived CDR1 and CDR2 are MGHRA and YSYEKL. The CDR3 loop spans 15 amino acids. Between the trimmed V and J ends, which lost 1 base and 3 bases, there was a span of 10 bases. Written as DNA, the CDR3 is TGCGCCAGCAGCCAAGCTTACGCCTCCAATCAGCCCCAGCATTTT. Translation gives CASSQAYASNQPQHF.

V is TRBV20-1 and J is TRBJ2-5; D not certain. V was trimmed by 7 bases and J by 5 bases, leaving 11 bases between them. The CDR3 covers 11 residues. Germline assignment: CDR1 DFQATT and CDR2 SNEGSKA (reference sequence). CDR3 coding DNA: TGCAGTGTAGATAGCAGCGAGACCCAGTACTTC. Translation gives CSVDSSETQYF.

The gene calls are TRBV28 and TRBJ2-5; maybe TRBD1 (5 bases). From germline, CDR1 is MDHEN and CDR2 SYDVKM. CDR3 length: 14 residues. V gave up 1 base and J gave up 2 bases, with 8 bases separating them. The CDR3 loop is CASSLSAGQETQYF. The CDR3 DNA follows: TGTGCCAGCAGTTTATCCGCAGGGCAAGAGACCCAGTACTTC.

As regards this clone: A read error may account for a junction end that differs from germline. The V call is TRBV5-1, the J call TRBJ1-1; 7 nucleotides align to TRBD1. Germline V gene lookup returns CDR1 SGHRS and CDR2 YFSETQ. This CDR3 region has 11 residues. The CDR3 DNA is TGCGCCAGCAGCTTGCGACAGGGCCTAGCGTTT. Protein: CASSLRQGLAF.

V is TRBV14 and J is TRBJ2-5, with 10 bases matching TRBD2. With 0 bases clipped from V and 5 bases from J, the junction kept 3 bases outside the gene matches. The germline CDR1 and CDR2 sequences are SGHDN and FVKESK. The CDR3 sequence is 15 residues long. CDR3 DNA: TGTGCCAGCAGCCAAGATCTACTAGCGGGGGAGACCCAGTACTTC. Translation gives CASSQDLLAGETQYF.

CDR3: CASSQGVDTQYF. In DNA, the CDR3 is TGCGCCAGCAGCCAAGGGGTCGATACGCAGTATTTT. This chain joins TRBV5-1 and TRBJ2-3; D is possibly TRBD1 (5 bases). V lost 4 bases and J 6 bases, leaving 9 bases between the germline ends. The germline V gene has CDR1 SGHRS and CDR2 YFSETQ. This CDR3 comprises 12 residues.